This TCR beta chain was sequenced in a study of control samples from healthy donors and cancer patients. TCRdb's table, derived via immunoSEQ multiplex PCR, lists solely in-frame clones and lacks some. The table lists 45,000 to 60,000 clones, 90% to 95% of them singletons, with less than 4% in the top ten. V shed 9 bases and J shed 2 bases, with 12 bases lying between them. The CDR3 is 13 amino acids. Germline V gene lookup returns CDR1 KGHDR and CDR2 SFDVKD. The clonotype originates from a man aged 30 to 45 in good health. The sample consisted of blood. This sequence joins TRBV24-1 and TRBJ2-5, with D maybe TRBD2 (5 bases). The CDR3 spells CATQEGLQETQYF. CDR3 DNA: TGTGCCACCCAAGAGGGCCTACAAGAGACCCAGTACTTC.